The clone carrying this T cell receptor beta chain was detected a few times. Its antigen remains unknown. This sample stems from a study of beta chain features in type 1 diabetes. Study-level findings and limits: Patients with Type 1 diabetes showed moderately but significantly shorter TCRB CDR3s in all four CD4+ subsets.

The investigators reverse transcribed all of the isolated RNA, so they sequenced expressed TCRB transcripts. Libraries were prepared by immunoSEQ multiplex PCR; TCRdb keeps only in-frame clonotypes and omits some of them. The sample includes some 700,000 clones, roughly 13% of them seen just once. Sequenced: naive CD4+ T cells from blood. The clonotype was recovered from a man between 18 and 29 years old with type 1 diabetes.

CDR3 loop: CSVTSGGNQETQYF. CDR3 DNA sequence: TGCAGCGTTACTAGCGGGGGAAACCAAGAGACCCAGTACTTC. The chain carries TRBV29-1 and TRBJ2-5; 11 bases are shared with TRBD2. This CDR3 is built from 14 residues. CDR1 SQVTM and CDR2 ANQGSEA come from the germline V gene. The trim removed 5 bases at V and 0 bases at J, leaving 2 bases unmatched.